Sequencing of this T cell receptor beta chain was carried out in a study of blood T cell repertoires in COVID-19. Using immunoSEQ multiplex PCR, the repertoire was profiled, and TCRdb retains in-frame clones only, with some absent. The table lists some 200,000 clones, about 86% of them singletons, with about 3.1% in the top ten. The CDR3 is 16 residues long. The TCR sequence derives from a woman between 45 and 60 years old in a cohort exposed to, infected with or recovered from COVID-19 (not recorded which). Sequencing was performed on PBMCs or T cells enriched from blood (not recorded which). The chain uses TRBV21-1 and TRBJ1-1. TRBV21-1 is classified as a pseudogene. In nucleotides, the CDR3 is TGTGCCAGCAGCAATCTCACGGGGAGATTTAACACTGAAGCTTTCTTT. It translates to CASSNLTGRFNTEAFF.